What follows are 5 T cell receptor beta chains derived from one specimen sequenced in a study of shared clonotypes between healthy human individuals. In the naive CD8 group, cells lacked CD45RO and were positively selected for CCR7, so terminally differentiated effector memory CD45RA+ cells were left out. Sequencing was performed with immunoSEQ multiplex PCR; in TCRdb, only in-frame clones are kept and a portion is missing. The profile covers about 680,000 clones, with about 91% appearing a single time and 24% taken by the ten largest. Sequenced input: naive CD8+ T cells sorted from blood. These receptors were taken from a man aged 25 to 40 in good health.

The V and J genes are TRBV7-9 and TRBJ2-7, with a possible D match to TRBD1 (6 bases). V lost 4 bases, J lost 1 base, and 14 bases lay in between. The CDR3 has 15 residues. Germline V gene sequence: CDR1 SEHNR, CDR2 FQNEAQ (reference sequence). CDR3 in DNA: TGTGCCAGCAGCTCATCCCAAGACAGGTCCTACGAGCAGTACTTC. Protein product: CASSSSQDRSYEQYF.

With regard to this clone: The junction and the germline gene differ at one end; a read error may be behind it. As DNA, the CDR3 is TGTGCTAGCAGCCAATTCCGGGACGGGAACAATGAGCAGTTCTTC. It yields the protein CASSQFRDGNNEQFF. The chain recombines TRBV7-7 with TRBJ2-1, with D perhaps TRBD1 or TRBD2 (5 bases each). This CDR3 spans 15 amino acids. CDR1 SSHAT and CDR2 FNYEAQ come from the germline V gene (reference sequence).

This clone was picked up a small number of times. V usage is TRBV7-9 and J usage is TRBJ1-2; the D gene is possibly TRBD1 (6 bases). Germline V lookup: CDR1 SEHNR, CDR2 FQNEAQ (reference sequence). Trimming stripped 5 bases from V and 5 bases from J, with 12 bases between. The CDR3 length is 13 residues. This CDR3 is CASSRTVKYGYTF. The CDR3 DNA reads as TGTGCCAGCAGCAGGACAGTGAAATATGGCTACACCTTC. Full variable domain (missing parts from reference TRBV7-9 and TRBJ1-2): DTGVSQNPRHKITKRGQNVTFRCDPISEHNRLYWYRQTLGQGPEFLTYFQNEAQLEKSRLLSDRFSAERPKGSFSTLEIQRTEQGDSAMYLCASSRTVKYGYTFGSGTRLTVV.

The chain recombines TRBV7-2 with TRBJ1-5; 7 bases align to TRBD1. Germline CDR1 SGHTA, CDR2 FQGNSA. V was pared by 2 bases and J by 1 base, with 5 bases of the junction left unmatched. The CDR3 contains 16 residues. For the CDR3, the DNA is TGTGCCAGCAGCTTAACAGGGGCTCCGAGCAATCAGCCCCAGCATTTT. Translating gives CASSLTGAPSNQPQHF.

CDR3 region: CASSLDRRNTGELFF. Written as DNA, the CDR3 is TGTGCCAGCAGCTTGGACAGAAGAAACACCGGGGAGCTGTTTTTT. The rearrangement uses TRBV5-4 and TRBJ2-2; D ambiguous. The CDR3 spans 15 residues. V shed 0 bases and J shed 2 bases, with 8 bases lying between them. Germline values: CDR1 SGHNT, CDR2 YYREEE (reference sequence).